This note documents a single T cell receptor beta chain sequence. Its specificity is unknown. The CDR3 extends over 15 amino acids. CDR1 MGHRA and CDR2 YSYEKL come from the germline V gene. V shed 4 bases and J shed 1 base, with 13 bases lying between them. This entry comes from a study of cytomegalovirus exposure and HLA in healthy donors. Background on the study: Approximately 81% of 398 genotyped donors fell in the Caucasian-associated ancestry cluster.

The primer mix had 60 Vbeta and 13 Jbeta primers. Profiling relied on immunoSEQ multiplex PCR, and the TCRdb table lists in-frame clones only, not all of them. Seen here are roughly 170,000 clones, approximately 84% observed once, and the top ten hold roughly 5.2%. General study points: It was reported that the classifier diagnosed cytomegalovirus status with high specificity and sensitivity in both the original and validation cohorts. Sequence variants that were highly shared formed a cluster that was likely a sequencing artifact. Analyses of presence/absence relied on an assumption of roughly uniform sequencing depth across donors.

The sequence derives from a man between 18 and 29 years old in good health and CMV-seronegative. The V and J genes are TRBV4-1 and TRBJ1-1; no firm D call. The material sequenced was PBMCs. DNA for the CDR3: TGCGCCAGCAGCCGCAACAGCATTTCGAACACTGAAGCTTTCTTT. It specifies CASSRNSISNTEAFF.